This T cell receptor (beta chain) derives from a study of blood T cell repertoires in COVID-19 (dated by TCRdb to the early 2020s). Some background on the complete study: The collaborator samples originated in the United States, Italy and Spain and spanned the acute and convalescent phases of COVID-19. The prospective study material was composed of cDNA or gDNA derived from T cells, B-cell-depleted T cells, or PBMCs. Subjects who had been exposed to COVID-19, were actively infected with it, or had recovered from it provided the deeply sampled blood TCRbeta repertoires that made up the dataset. The repertoires were released in a freely available public database meant as a resource for research on the immune response to SARS-CoV-2. Samples were obtained from the ongoing ImmuneRACE study (first 160 participants) and from some 1,300 subjects provided by 6 global collaborators. The sample metadata nearly always contained a de-identified subject ID, COVID-19 status, age in years and sex. HLA class I and class II types, where available, came from metadata supplied by the sample provider rather than from assay-based typing.

General conclusions and limits of the study: How much clinical and demographic metadata was included differed by source and by participant, and the metadata was provided uncurated.

The immunoSEQ Assay, a bias-controlled multiplex PCR, was used to amplify TCRbeta CDR3 regions from genomic DNA. As for the original processing: The number of nucleated cells in each sample was estimated from the amplification of reference gene primers within the assay. To quantify the absolute abundance of each unique TCRbeta CDR3 rearrangement, sequence reads were collapsed and filtered. For each sample, productive Simpson clonality was calculated as the square root of Simpson's diversity index over productive rearrangements. The table comes from immuneACCESS by way of TCRdb, which keeps in-frame sequences with V and J called. Part of the clones is missing from these tables; in studies checked, under half for an unresolved V gene and the rest for unknown reasons. V and J calls and clone size are given by that table; D and trimming were obtained from the DNA. Recorded for this sample are fewer than 50,000 clones; around 86% of them occurred a single time. Roughly 14% of the sample rests with the top ten.

As regards this clone: Its antigen remains undetermined. Base qualities are not provided; no much larger clone lies one nucleotide away.

Each collaborating institution followed its own protocols to collect whole blood in K2EDTA tubes. For TCRbeta analysis, collaborators shipped samples in one of three forms: frozen whole blood, isolated PBMCs, or DNA extracted from either of those sample types. The sequenced sample consisted of peripheral blood. The source is a human donor in a cohort sampled during active COVID-19.

The nucleotide sequence is TGCGCCAGCAGCCAAGATCTACAAGAGGTCGACTATGGCTACACCTTC. It is translated as CASSQDLQEVDYGYTF. The chain joins TRBV4-3 to TRBJ1-2; the D gene lacks a confident call. From cysteine to phenylalanine, the CDR3 is 16 amino acids long. Just CDR3 DNA is preserved here, 48 bases in frame from base 1. Based on the germline V gene, the CDR1 and CDR2 sequences are LGHNA and YSLEER. V drops 0 bases and J drops 3 bases, leaving 14 bases in between.